The source of this TCR beta chain is a study of regulatory T cells in long-lasting Graves disease. The authors built TCR beta libraries using iRepertoire HTBI primers and Arm-PCR of CDR3 regions. MiXCR was run by TCRdb on the multiplex PCR reads, yielding one entry per CDR3 protein. The sample lists 440,000 or so distinct CDR3 sequences, about 16% occurring once. The CDR3 has 14 amino acids. Trimming shortened V by 4 bases and J by 7 bases, and 16 bases separated the two germline ends. Looked up from germline, CDR1 is SGHVS and CDR2 is FQNEAQ. This sample's time point: newly diagnosed GD, antithyroid drugs for less than 3 months. From RNA extracted from PBMCs, the TCR library was made. This clonotype was seen ten or more times. These same data were also listed under a study on T cells in Graves' hyperthyroidism and ophthalmopathy.

This material consisted of peripheral blood mononuclear cells (PBMCs), taken at new diagnosis, from a patient treated with antithyroid drugs. This clonotype originated in a woman aged 25 to 39 with Graves disease. The V and J genes are TRBV7-8 and TRBJ2-5, with D possibly TRBD1 on 7 matching bases. The CDR3 loop is CASSYRTQGGTQYF. DNA of the CDR3: TGTGCCAGCAGCTACCGGACTCAGGGGGGGACCCAGTACTTC.